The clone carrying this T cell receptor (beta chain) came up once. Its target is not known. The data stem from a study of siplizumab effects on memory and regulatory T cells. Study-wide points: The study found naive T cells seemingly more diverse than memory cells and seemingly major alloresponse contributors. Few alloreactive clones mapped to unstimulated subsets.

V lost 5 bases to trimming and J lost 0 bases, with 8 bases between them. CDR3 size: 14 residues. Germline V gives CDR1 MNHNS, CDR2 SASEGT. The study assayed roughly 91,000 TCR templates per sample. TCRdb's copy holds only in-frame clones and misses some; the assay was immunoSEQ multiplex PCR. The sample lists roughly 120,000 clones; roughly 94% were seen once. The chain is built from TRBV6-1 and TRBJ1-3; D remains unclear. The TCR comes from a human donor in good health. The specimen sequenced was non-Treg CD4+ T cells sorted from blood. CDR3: CASSPGNSGNTIYF. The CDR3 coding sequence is TGTGCCAGCAGTCCCGGAAACTCTGGAAACACCATATATTTT.